This T cell receptor (beta chain) was sequenced for a study of cytomegalovirus exposure and HLA in healthy donors. PCR primers comprised 60 Vbeta and 13 Jbeta primers. TCRdb keeps only in-frame clones here, not all; method: immunoSEQ multiplex PCR. The sample lists about 150,000 clones; about three quarters were seen once. Material: PBMCs. The TCR originated in a woman in her 30s in good health and CMV-seropositive.

Written as DNA, the CDR3 is TGTGCCTGGAGAGCCGGGACACTCTACCTCGGTGAGACCCAGTACTTC. Protein product: CAWRAGTLYLGETQYF. This sequence joins TRBV30 and TRBJ2-5; D may be TRBD1 (6 bases). Germline-derived CDR1 and CDR2 are GTSNPN and SVGIG (reference sequence). The CDR3 is made up of 16 amino acids. V was shortened by 3 bases and J by 5 bases, with 22 bases between the two germline ends.